The 25 T cell receptor beta chains below all came from one sample that was sequenced in a study of blood T cell repertoires in COVID-19. Data came from immunoSEQ multiplex PCR; TCRdb stores just in-frame clones and leaves some out. Among 200,000 to 300,000 clones, approximately 90% were seen once, and the ten largest hold roughly 2.3%. Sequenced material: PBMCs or T cells enriched from blood (not recorded which). The receptors were sampled from a woman in her thirties or forties with acute COVID-19.

The chain employs TRBV5-1 and TRBJ2-1; 9 bases fit TRBD2. Germline V lookup: CDR1 SGHRS, CDR2 YFSETQ. The V and J ends lost 1 base and 7 bases, in that order; junction bases with no gene match: 6. The CDR3 is made up of 15 amino acids. The CDR3 sequence is CASSLRAGGVNEQFF. CDR3 sequence (DNA): TGCGCCAGCAGCTTGAGGGCGGGAGGGGTTAATGAGCAGTTCTTC.

The chain couples TRBV2 to TRBJ2-3; D might be TRBD2 (6 bases). This CDR3 has 14 amino acids. V was trimmed by 6 bases and J by 6 bases, leaving 16 bases between them. The germline V gene encodes CDR1 SNHLY and CDR2 FYNNEI. CDR3 sequence reads: CASRVEVAEDTQYF. The CDR3 DNA follows: TGTGCCAGCAGGGTCGAGGTAGCGGAGGATACGCAGTATTTT.

The V and J genes are TRBV11-2 and TRBJ1-4; D perhaps matches TRBD1 (5 bases). From germline, CDR1 is SGHAT and CDR2 FQNNGV. The CDR3 covers 14 residues. The V gene lost 1 base and the J gene lost 5 bases, with 8 bases spanning the gap. This chain's CDR3 is CASSLGGGNEKLFF. CDR3 nucleotide sequence: TGTGCCAGCAGCTTAGGCGGGGGGAATGAAAAACTGTTTTTT.

The genes are TRBV4-3 and TRBJ2-1; a weak D match, TRBD1 (6 bases). Germline loops: CDR1 LGHNA, CDR2 YSLEER. With 5 bases removed from V and 8 bases from J, the gap between germline ends came to 19 bases. CDR3 size: 15 residues. CDR3 DNA sequence: TGCGCCAGCAGCTTCCGGGACAACCGAGGCGATGAGCAGTTCTTC. Its protein is CASSFRDNRGDEQFF.

This chain uses TRBV9 with TRBJ2-2; TRBD1 aligns across 7 bases. The CDR3 is made up of 17 amino acids. Germline V gives CDR1 SGDLS, CDR2 YYNGEE. V lost 2 bases and J lost 0; bases outside the gene matches: 7. CDR3 sequence (DNA): TGTGCCAGCAGCGTTCTAGACAGGGCGCCGAACACCGGGGAGCTGTTTTTT. This translates into CASSVLDRAPNTGELFF.

J is TRBJ1-5 and V is TRBV3-1 (or the pseudogene TRBV3-2); 8 bases line up with TRBD1. The CDR3 covers 16 residues. Per germline, CDR1 LGHDT and CDR2 YNNKEL (reference sequence). Losses at the gene ends were 7 bases for V and 4 bases for J; bases not matched to a gene: 12. The CDR3 sequence is CASIAPKQGGNQPQHF. The CDR3 nucleotides are TGTGCCAGCATTGCCCCCAAACAGGGGGGAAATCAGCCCCAGCATTTT.

The chain carries TRBV9 and TRBJ2-3; 11 positions match TRBD2. The CDR3 has 16 amino acids. J lost 2 bases, V lost 3 bases, and 5 bases had no gene match. The germline CDR1 and CDR2 sequences are SGDLS and YYNGEE. The CDR3 coding sequence is TGTGCCAGCAGCGCCCTAGCGGGAGGTCCCACAGATACGCAGTATTTT. It is translated as CASSALAGGPTDTQYF.

The J gene is TRBJ2-7, the V gene TRBV5-4; 7 bases match TRBD1. CDR1 and CDR2 from the germline V gene are SGHNT and YYREEE (reference sequence). V dropped 4 bases and J dropped 3; count of bases not matched to a gene: 4. CDR3 length: 13 amino acids. This CDR3 reads CASSNDRVYEQYV. CDR3 coding DNA: TGTGCCAGCAGCAATGACAGGGTCTACGAGCAGTACGTC.

The DNA of the CDR3 is TGTGCCAGCAGCTTAACCGGGACAGGGCTCACAGATACGCAGTATTTT. Protein product: CASSLTGTGLTDTQYF. The rearrangement links TRBV11-3 to TRBJ2-3; 9 bases are a match to TRBD1. The CDR3 is 16 amino acids. The J segment lost 2 bases and the V segment lost 2 bases, leaving 5 bases of the junction unmatched. Per the germline V gene, CDR1 is SGHNT and CDR2 is YENEEA.

This clone came up a few times. The chain uses TRBV18 and TRBJ1-1; D is undetermined. Trimming took 3 bases from V and 4 from J, leaving 12 bases between them. The CDR3 spans 14 residues. Per germline, CDR1 KGHSH and CDR2 LQKENI. CDR3 coding DNA: TGTGCCAGCTCACCTATCGAGGGCCTCACTGAAGCTTTCTTT. This encodes CASSPIEGLTEAFF.

This clone was detected only a few times. The J gene is TRBJ1-5, the V gene TRBV10-3; 7 positions match TRBD1. Germline CDR1 ENHRY, CDR2 SYGVKD. This CDR3 region has 14 residues. V was pared by 6 bases and J by 3 bases, with 5 bases of the junction left unmatched. In DNA form, the CDR3 reads TGTGCCATCAGGGGGGACAGTTTCAATCAGCCCCAGCATTTT. Its translation is CAIRGDSFNQPQHF.

The chain employs TRBV11-3 and TRBJ2-2, with 7 bases lining up with TRBD2. The germline CDR1 and CDR2 sequences are SGHNT and YENEEA. V shed 2 bases and J 2 bases; nucleotides not matched to a gene: 5. The CDR3 spans 16 residues. The CDR3 nucleotides are TGTGCCAGCAGCTTAACGCTAGCGGTCAACACCGGGGAGCTGTTTTTT. Translation: CASSLTLAVNTGELFF. Combining the CDR3 with reference TRBV11-3 and TRBJ2-2 gives the whole variable domain EAGVVQSPRYKIIEKKQPVAFWCNPISGHNTLYWYLQNLGQGPELLIRYENEEAVDDSQLPKDRFSAERLKGVDSTLKIQPAELGDSAVYLCASSLTLAVNTGELFFGEGSRLTVL.

V and J are TRBV12-5 and TRBJ2-2; D not resolved. Germline V gene data show CDR1 as LGHNT and CDR2 as FRNRAP. This CDR3 comprises 13 residues. Deletions cut 7 bases from V and 6 bases from J, with 12 bases between. CDR3 nucleotide sequence: TGTGCTAGTGCCATATTGAGCTCCGGGGAGCTGTTTTTT. The encoded protein is CASAILSSGELFF.

V gene TRBV30 combines with J gene TRBJ2-7; perhaps TRBD1 as D (6 bases). The length of the CDR3 is 13 residues. V lost 0 bases to trimming and J lost 4 bases, with 10 bases between them. Germline CDR1 reads GTSNPN; CDR2 reads SVGIG (reference sequence). CDR3 region: CAWSVQGPYEQYF. DNA for the CDR3: TGTGCCTGGAGTGTACAGGGTCCATACGAGCAGTACTTC.

The V call is TRBV10-3, the J call TRBJ1-1; a possible D gene is TRBD1 (5 bases). Germline V gene sequence: CDR1 ENHRY, CDR2 SYGVKD. V was trimmed by 10 bases and J by 3 bases, leaving 12 bases between them. The CDR3 sequence is 12 residues long. The CDR3 reads CATDSPDTEAFF. CDR3 DNA: TGTGCCACAGACAGCCCGGACACTGAAGCTTTCTTT.

J is TRBJ2-2 and V is TRBV30; 7 bases are a match to TRBD1. CDR3 size: 13 residues. Per germline, CDR1 GTSNPN and CDR2 SVGIG (reference sequence). V lost 3 bases to trimming and J lost 8 bases; unmatched junction nucleotides: 6. DNA of the CDR3: TGTGCCTGGAGGAGACAGGGTTCGGGGGAGCTGTTTTTT. Amino acid sequence: CAWRRQGSGELFF.

This chain connects TRBV4-3 to TRBJ1-2, with D perhaps TRBD1 (5 bases). The CDR3 extends over 13 amino acids. Trimming took 1 base from V and 7 from J, leaving 10 bases between them. Germline V gene data show CDR1 as LGHNA and CDR2 as YSLEER. DNA for the CDR3: TGCGCCAGCAGCCAAGGGGAGGGGTTTGGCTACACCTTC. Translating gives CASSQGEGFGYTF.

The chain employs TRBV19 and TRBJ1-5; no definite D call. Trimming removed 3 bases from V and 3 bases from J, with 15 bases in between. The CDR3 is 16 residues long. CDR1 is LNHDA, CDR2 SQIVND, per germline (reference sequence). CDR3 loop: CASSISWANNNQPQHF. The CDR3, as DNA: TGTGCCAGTAGTATTTCCTGGGCCAACAACAATCAGCCCCAGCATTTT.

This chain links TRBV7-2 with TRBJ1-1; a possible D gene is TRBD1 (6 bases). The V end lost 5 bases, the J end lost 0 bases, and 10 bases lay between the germline ends. This CDR3 region has 14 residues. Germline loops: CDR1 SGHTA, CDR2 FQGNSA. Written as DNA, the CDR3 is TGTGCCAGCAGCGCACAGGGTATGAACACTGAAGCTTTCTTT. It codes for CASSAQGMNTEAFF.

The chain is built from TRBV9 and TRBJ2-1; perhaps TRBD2 as D (6 bases). The germline gives CDR1 SGDLS, CDR2 YYNGEE. This CDR3 spans 15 amino acids. Trimming removed 3 bases at V and 5 bases at J, with 15 bases between. CDR3 sequence (DNA): TGTGCCAGCAGCGCTGGCCTAGCGAGAAACAATGAGCAGTTCTTC. This codes for CASSAGLARNNEQFF.

This chain connects TRBV3-1 (or the pseudogene TRBV3-2) to TRBJ1-4; perhaps TRBD1 as D (5 bases). V lost 3 bases and J 0 bases, leaving 23 bases between the germline ends. Germline V gene lookup returns CDR1 LGHDT and CDR2 YNNKEL (reference sequence). The length of the CDR3 is 20 residues. For the CDR3, the DNA is TGTGCCAGCAGCCAGACCCCAGGCAGGGCGATCCAGGCAACTAATGAAAAACTGTTTTTT. Protein: CASSQTPGRAIQATNEKLFF.

CDR3 region: CSGTSSYEQFF. Written as DNA, the CDR3 is TGCAGTGGTACTAGCAGCTATGAGCAGTTCTTC. The chain couples TRBV20-1 to TRBJ2-1; TRBD2 is a possible D gene (6 bases). Per germline, CDR1 DFQATT and CDR2 SNEGSKA (reference sequence). V was trimmed by 7 bases and J by 8 bases, leaving 12 bases between them. The CDR3 length is 11 residues.

V usage is TRBV12-5 and J usage is TRBJ1-3; 7 bases map to TRBD1. Germline CDR1 LGHNT, CDR2 FRNRAP. V shed 5 bases, J shed 2 bases, and the junction held 6 bases outside the gene matches. The CDR3 loop spans 15 amino acids. The CDR3 DNA reads TGTGCTAGTGGTCGAACCGACAGGGCTGGAAACACCATATATTTT. Its protein product is CASGRTDRAGNTIYF.

The J gene is TRBJ2-7, the V gene TRBV5-1; D remains unclear. The CDR3 contains 13 residues. Trimming stripped 4 bases from V and 2 bases from J, with 10 bases between. In germline, CDR1 is SGHRS, CDR2 YFSETQ. DNA of the CDR3: TGCGCCAGCAGCCGCGGTAATCCCTACGAGCAGTACTTC. As protein: CASSRGNPYEQYF.

The chain employs TRBV2 and TRBJ1-5; 10 bases align to TRBD1. Germline CDR1 reads SNHLY; CDR2 reads FYNNEI. The CDR3 is 15 residues long. V trimming: 5 bases; J trimming: 5 bases; junction bases outside the gene matches: 6. DNA for the CDR3: TGTGCCAGCAGTCCGGACAGGGGGGATGATCAGCCCCAGCATTTT. This translates into CASSPDRGDDQPQHF.